This T cell receptor beta chain appears in the sequencing data of a study of CD8 T cells in Susac syndrome. This CDR3 region has 14 residues. CDR1 is LNHDA and CDR2 is SQIVND in the germline V gene (reference sequence). J gave up 2 bases and V 6 bases, and 7 bases lay outside the gene matches. An input of about 0.5 to 1 ug of RNA was subjected to reverse transcription using random hexamers. Across 54 Vbeta and 13 Jbeta, immunoSEQ multiplex PCR amplified TCR beta CDR3. TCRdb recomputed calls from the immunoSEQ multiplex PCR reads with MiXCR, one row per CDR3 protein. This repertoire shows about 140,000 distinct CDR3 sequences, over 85% found once; its top ten account for approximately 0.25%. The T cells that were sequenced for TCR beta were CD8+ and CD4+ cells from blood. CD8+ and CD4+ T cells were negatively isolated; TEMRA cells were FACS-enriched.

This receptor was obtained from a human donor in good health. This chain joins TRBV19 and TRBJ2-7; 7 bases fit TRBD2. The sequencing input was CD8+ T cells from PBMCs. The CDR3 nucleotides are TGTGCCAGTAGCTTACTAGCGACGCCCTACGAGCAGTACTTC. As protein: CASSLLATPYEQYF.